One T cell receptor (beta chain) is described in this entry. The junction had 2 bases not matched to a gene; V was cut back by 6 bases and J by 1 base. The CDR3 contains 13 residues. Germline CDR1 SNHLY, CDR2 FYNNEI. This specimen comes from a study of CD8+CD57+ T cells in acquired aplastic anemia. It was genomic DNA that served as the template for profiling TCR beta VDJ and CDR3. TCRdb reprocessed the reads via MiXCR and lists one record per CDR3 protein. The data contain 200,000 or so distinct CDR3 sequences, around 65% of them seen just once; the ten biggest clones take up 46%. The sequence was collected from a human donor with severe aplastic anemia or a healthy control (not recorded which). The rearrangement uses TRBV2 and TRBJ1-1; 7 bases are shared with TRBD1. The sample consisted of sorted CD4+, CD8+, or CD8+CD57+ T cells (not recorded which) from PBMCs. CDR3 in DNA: TGTGCCAGCAGCCGGGACAGGAACACTGAAGCTTTCTTT. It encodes CASSRDRNTEAFF.